Below are 7 T cell receptor beta chains sequenced from a single sample in a study of cytomegalovirus exposure and HLA in healthy donors. It was with 60 Vbeta and 13 Jbeta primers that the PCR ran. Sequenced by immunoSEQ multiplex PCR; TCRdb stores in-frame clones only, minus some. The data show about 180,000 clones, 75% to 85% seen once. Sequenced material: PBMCs. The receptors originated from a woman aged 60-75 years in good health and CMV-seropositive.

This chain links TRBV28 with TRBJ1-2; 7 positions match TRBD1. Trimming took 7 bases from V and 2 from J; bases not matched to a gene: 13. The germline V gene encodes CDR1 MDHEN and CDR2 SYDVKM. The CDR3 loop spans 16 amino acids. Here the CDR3 reads CASTSEGWDRNYGYTF. The DNA of the CDR3 is TGTGCCAGCACCTCCGAAGGGTGGGACAGAAACTATGGCTACACCTTC.

J is TRBJ2-5 and V is TRBV20-1; D uncertain. V was cut by 0 bases and J by 4 bases, with 3 bases left in between. The germline gives CDR1 DFQATT, CDR2 SNEGSKA (reference sequence). There are 11 residues in the CDR3. The CDR3 reads CSARDRETQYF. The CDR3 DNA reads as TGCAGTGCTAGAGATCGAGAGACCCAGTACTTC.

V and J are TRBV5-8 and TRBJ1-2; the match to TRBD1 covers 12 bases. This CDR3 spans 15 amino acids. With 4 bases clipped from V and 8 bases from J, the junction kept 9 bases outside the gene matches. Per germline, CDR1 SGHTS and CDR2 YDEGEE. CDR3: CASSPRGTGGFGYTF. The CDR3 bases are TGTGCCAGCAGCCCCAGAGGGACAGGGGGCTTCGGCTACACCTTC.

In the case of this clone: At one end the junction does not follow the germline gene, possibly because of a read error. V and J are TRBV19 and TRBJ1-5, with TRBD1 as a possible D gene (5 bases). The CDR3 sequence is 13 residues long. Germline V gene data show CDR1 as LNHDA and CDR2 as SQIVND (reference sequence). CDR3 sequence reads: CASTGQVSQPQHF. The CDR3 DNA sequence: TGTGCGAGTACTGGACAAGTCAGTCAGCCCCAGCATTTT.

This sequence joins TRBV5-1 and TRBJ1-2; 7 bases agree with TRBD1. Germline CDR1 SGHRS, CDR2 YFSETQ. The CDR3 runs to 15 residues. V was clipped by 0 bases and J by 8 bases; unmatched bases: 10. CDR3 protein: CASSLGAGLQGGYTF. Written as DNA, the CDR3 is TGCGCCAGCAGCTTGGGCGCGGGATTACAGGGGGGCTACACCTTC.

This clone was found a few times. The J gene is TRBJ2-1, the V gene TRBV15, with TRBD2 as a possible D gene (6 bases). This CDR3 comprises 13 residues. Trimming stripped 0 bases from V and 9 bases from J, with 9 bases between. In germline, CDR1 is LNHNV, CDR2 YYDKDF (reference sequence). The CDR3 DNA reads as TGTGCCACCAGCAGAGATTTGGGGGGTGAGCAGTTCTTC. Its protein is CATSRDLGGEQFF.

The rearrangement links TRBV2 to TRBJ1-4; tentatively, D is TRBD1 (6 bases). This CDR3 spans 15 amino acids. Germline loops: CDR1 SNHLY, CDR2 FYNNEI. V dropped 4 bases and J dropped 1 base, with 10 bases sitting between them. For the CDR3, the DNA is TGTGCCAGCAGTGGGAACAGGGAAACTAATGAAAAACTGTTTTTT. Its translation is CASSGNRETNEKLFF.